The source of this T cell receptor beta chain is a study of blood T cell repertoires in COVID-19. Data came from immunoSEQ multiplex PCR; TCRdb stores just in-frame clones and leaves some out. The sample carries about 150,000 clones, 85% recorded once. Trimming cost V 6 bases and J 0 bases; bases outside gene matches: 10. The CDR3 loop spans 19 amino acids. Germline CDR1 KGHDR, CDR2 SFDVKD. Material: peripheral blood. This TCR was recovered from a woman in her forties with active or convalescent COVID-19. The J gene is TRBJ2-7, the V gene TRBV24-1, with 16 bases identical to TRBD2. CDR3 sequence (DNA): TGTGCCACCAGTACAAAGGGACTAGCGGGAGGGCCGCCCTCCTACGAGCAGTACTTC. It yields the protein CATSTKGLAGGPPSYEQYF.